One sample yielded the 20 T cell receptor beta chains listed below, sequenced in a study of shared clonotypes between healthy human individuals. The protocol was immunoSEQ multiplex PCR, while the TCRdb copy is restricted to in-frame clones and leaves out a portion. The sample carries approximately 1.4 million clones, about 98% recorded once. The sequencing sample was made of naive CD4+ T cells sorted from blood. Subset here: CD45RA+ positively selected. These receptors came from a man younger than 40 in good health.

The J gene is TRBJ1-1, the V gene TRBV19; possibly TRBD1 for D (6 bases). There are 15 residues in the CDR3. Germline V gives CDR1 LNHDA, CDR2 SQIVND (reference sequence). V dropped 6 bases and J dropped 1 base, with 15 bases sitting between them. CDR3 protein: CASSPWGASNTEAFF. The DNA of the CDR3 is TGTGCCAGTAGCCCGTGGGGGGCGTCGAACACTGAAGCTTTCTTT.

The V and J genes are TRBV18 and TRBJ2-1, with D possibly being TRBD1 (6 bases). The CDR3 length is 16 residues. Per the germline V gene, CDR1 is KGHSH and CDR2 is LQKENI. V shed 0 bases and J shed 3 bases, with 12 bases lying between them. The chain's CDR3 is CASSPPSRGIYNEQFF. DNA for the CDR3: TGTGCCAGCTCACCACCGTCGAGGGGGATCTACAATGAGCAGTTCTTC.

The chain joins TRBV6-1 to TRBJ1-4; D possibly corresponds to TRBD1 (6 bases). The CDR3 has 17 residues. Trimming removed 4 bases at V and 3 bases at J, with 18 bases between. Germline CDR1 MNHNS, CDR2 SASEGT. CDR3 sequence reads: CASSAQGGGKANEKLFF. In DNA, the CDR3 is TGTGCCAGCAGTGCGCAGGGAGGGGGGAAGGCTAATGAAAAACTGTTTTTT.

The chain joins TRBV28 to TRBJ2-7; D not resolved. Germline values: CDR1 MDHEN, CDR2 SYDVKM. Trimming stripped 6 bases from V and 2 bases from J, with 11 bases between. This CDR3 has 13 residues. The CDR3 sequence is CASSPHGPYEQYF. For the CDR3, the DNA is TGTGCCAGCAGCCCCCACGGGCCCTACGAGCAGTACTTC.

The chain couples TRBV19 to TRBJ2-3; TRBD2 aligns across 15 bases. V dropped 7 bases and J dropped 7; count of bases not matched to a gene: 9. CDR1 is LNHDA and CDR2 is SQIVND in the germline V gene (reference sequence). The CDR3 length is 16 residues. As DNA, the CDR3 is TGTGCCAGTACCAAAGGACTAGCGGGAGGGCCTAATACGCAGTATTTT. Translating gives CASTKGLAGGPNTQYF.

This chain uses TRBV11-2 with TRBJ2-1, with 12 bases aligning to TRBD2. The CDR3 has 14 amino acids. Germline CDR1 is SGHAT and CDR2 is FQNNGV. J lost 6 bases, V lost 8 bases, and 5 bases had no gene match. The CDR3 loop reads CASGRLAGVNEQFF. The CDR3 DNA reads TGTGCCAGCGGGCGACTAGCGGGAGTCAATGAGCAGTTCTTC.

The chain links TRBV7-3 to TRBJ2-2; D is unresolved. V lost 2 bases to trimming and J lost 5 bases, with 9 bases between them. Germline assignment: CDR1 SGHTA and CDR2 FQGTGA. This CDR3 region has 14 residues. The CDR3: CASSLQRHTGELFF. The CDR3 region has the DNA TGTGCCAGCAGCTTACAACGGCATACCGGGGAGCTGTTTTTT.

This sequence joins TRBV14 and TRBJ1-4; 9 bases line up with TRBD1. Trimming at V came to 1 base and at J to 8 bases, leaving 5 bases not matched to a gene. CDR1 and CDR2 from the germline V gene are SGHDN and FVKESK. The CDR3 length is 15 residues. The CDR3 is CASSQGDRVGEKLFF. CDR3 sequence (DNA): TGTGCCAGCAGCCAAGGGGACAGGGTGGGAGAAAAACTGTTTTTT. The full variable domain, with the rest looked up from reference TRBV14 and TRBJ1-4, is EAGVTQFPSHSVIEKGQTVTLRCDPISGHDNLYWYRRVMGKEIKFLLHFVKESKQDESGMPNNRFLAERTGGTYSTLKVQPAELEDSGVYFCASSQGDRVGEKLFFGSGTQLSVL.

V gene TRBV9 combines with J gene TRBJ2-7, with 9 positions matching TRBD1. The ends lost 4 bases at V and 5 bases at J; junction bases unmatched: 10. The CDR3 totals 15 residues. CDR1 is SGDLS, CDR2 YYNGEE, per germline. The CDR3 sequence is CASSLFDRGTNEQYF. The CDR3 nucleotides are TGTGCCAGCAGCCTATTTGACAGGGGGACCAACGAGCAGTACTTC. Based on the CDR3 plus reference TRBV9 and TRBJ2-7, the full variable domain is DSGVTQTPKHLITATGQRVTLRCSPRSGDLSVYWYQQSLDQGLQFLIQYYNGEERAKGNILERFSAQQFPDLHSELNLSSLELGDSALYFCASSLFDRGTNEQYFGPGTRLTVT.

This chain connects TRBV6-4 to TRBJ2-1; TRBD1 matches 12 bases. V shed 2 bases and J 6 bases; nucleotides not matched to a gene: 2. Germline V CDR1 and CDR2: MRHNA, SNTAGT. The CDR3 covers 15 residues. This chain's CDR3 is CASSDGDRGRNEQFF. The DNA for the CDR3 is TGTGCCAGCAGTGACGGGGACAGGGGGCGCAATGAGCAGTTCTTC.

The sample holds one count of this clone. The genes are TRBV19 and TRBJ2-7; D call uncertain. Germline CDR1 reads LNHDA; CDR2 reads SQIVND (reference sequence). V gave up 3 bases and J gave up 3 bases, with 18 bases separating them. The length of the CDR3 is 16 residues. CDR3 sequence reads: CASSISSSKRRYEQYF. DNA for the CDR3: TGTGCCAGTAGTATCTCCTCTAGTAAACGGCGCTACGAGCAGTACTTC.

Only a few counts were recorded for this clone. Other DNA sequences in this specimen translate into the identical CDR3. V gene TRBV5-1 combines with J gene TRBJ2-3; D uncertain. This CDR3 is 12 amino acids long. Trimming left V 0 bases short and J 6 bases short, with 5 bases between. The germline V gene encodes CDR1 SGHRS and CDR2 YFSETQ. This CDR3 is CASSLDGDTQYF. In DNA, the CDR3 is TGCGCCAGCAGCTTGGATGGGGATACGCAGTATTTT.

CDR3 region: CASSLIAGPYGYTF. CDR3 DNA: TGTGCCAGCAGTTTAATAGCAGGGCCCTATGGCTACACCTTC. The chain recombines TRBV28 with TRBJ1-2; D may be TRBD1 (5 bases). Germline CDR1 MDHEN, CDR2 SYDVKM. The germline V and J ends were trimmed by 2 bases and 4 bases, with 11 bases remaining between them. The CDR3 contains 14 residues.

On this clone itself: Other nucleotide sequences in the sample specify the same CDR3. The chain uses TRBV7-9 and TRBJ2-5; tentatively, D is TRBD2 (5 bases). The CDR3 runs to 14 residues. V lost 2 bases, J lost 2 bases, and 9 bases lay in between. Germline V gives CDR1 SEHNR, CDR2 FQNEAQ (reference sequence). CDR3 DNA: TGTGCCAGCAGCTTATCCGGAGGACAAGAGACCCAGTACTTC. It specifies CASSLSGGQETQYF.

In nucleotides, the CDR3 is TGTGCCAGCAGCCCGGGCCGTGGGGGGACCTGGGAGACCCAGTACTTC. Protein product: CASSPGRGGTWETQYF. V is TRBV11-2 and J is TRBJ2-5; TRBD2 might be the D (6 bases). V lost 5 bases and J 5 bases, leaving 21 bases between the germline ends. In germline, CDR1 is SGHAT, CDR2 FQNNGV. The CDR3 spans 16 residues.

J is TRBJ2-7 and V is TRBV2, with a weak D call TRBD1 (6 bases). Germline CDR1 SNHLY, CDR2 FYNNEI. The CDR3 sequence is 13 residues long. Between the trimmed V and J ends, which lost 5 bases and 2 bases, there was a span of 10 bases. CDR3 nucleotide sequence: TGTGCCAGCAGTTGGGACATCACCTACGAGCAGTACTTC. It codes for CASSWDITYEQYF.

The V call is TRBV28, the J call TRBJ2-7; 9 bases match TRBD1. CDR1 and CDR2 (germline): MDHEN, SYDVKM. The CDR3 spans 14 residues. The trim removed 4 bases at V and 2 bases at J, leaving 3 bases unmatched. CDR3 DNA sequence: TGTGCCAGCAGTTGGGGGACAGGGCCCTACGAGCAGTACTTC. Encoded protein: CASSWGTGPYEQYF.

This chain links TRBV9 with TRBJ2-2, with 7 bases lining up with TRBD2. Germline V gene lookup returns CDR1 SGDLS and CDR2 YYNGEE. J was trimmed by 1 base and V by 1 base; bases with no gene match: 1. This CDR3 region has 15 residues. Here the CDR3 reads CASSVPSGNTGELFF. The DNA of the CDR3 is TGTGCCAGCAGCGTACCTAGCGGGAACACCGGGGAGCTGTTTTTT.

The V and J genes are TRBV11-2 and TRBJ2-4; the D is unclear. V shed 5 bases and J shed 5 bases, with 13 bases lying between them. CDR3 length equals 14 residues. Looked up from germline, CDR1 is SGHAT and CDR2 is FQNNGV. CDR3 loop: CASSPIGWQNIQYF. CDR3 coding DNA: TGTGCCAGCAGCCCAATCGGATGGCAAAACATTCAGTACTTC.

The chain recombines TRBV2 with TRBJ1-1; 7 bases map to TRBD1. The V and J ends lost 6 bases and 1 base, in that order; junction bases with no gene match: 5. The CDR3 runs 14 residues. The germline gives CDR1 SNHLY, CDR2 FYNNEI. DNA for the CDR3: TGTGCCAGCAGGCACCAGGGGGGGAACACTGAAGCTTTCTTT. This codes for CASRHQGGNTEAFF.